A single sample is the source of the 8 T cell receptor beta chains below, sequenced in a study of breast tumors, draining lymph nodes, adjacent tissues. TCRdb analysed the multiplex PCR reads with MiXCR anew, one entry per CDR3 protein. The sample consists of fewer than 150,000 distinct CDR3 sequences, less than 25% of them appearing once. The lymph nodes were axillary draining lymph nodes from breast cancer patients. Sequencing was performed on axillary lymph node tissue. The source of these receptors is a female donor with breast cancer. Some clones in this sample may be carry-over from other donors' samples.

This clonotype was seen ten or more times. The chain couples TRBV18 to TRBJ2-1; D might be TRBD1 (6 bases). Trimming cost V 3 bases and J 8 bases, with 8 bases left between them. The CDR3 has 12 residues. The germline V gene encodes CDR1 KGHSH and CDR2 LQKENI. Here the CDR3 DNA reads TGTGCCAGCTCACCCAGGGGTCATGAGCAGTTCTTC. Protein product: CASSPRGHEQFF. The full variable domain, in which reference TRBV18 and TRBJ2-1 provide the parts outside the CDR3, is NAGVMQNPRHLVRRRGQEARLRCSPMKGHSHVYWYRQLPEEGLKFMVYLQKENIIDESGMPKERFSAEFPKEGPSILRIQQVVRGDSAAYFCASSPRGHEQFFGPGTRLTVL.

The chain has TRBV19 and TRBJ2-1, with TRBD1 matching 8 bases. The CDR3 runs to 14 residues. J gave up 8 bases and V 5 bases, and 8 bases lay outside the gene matches. Germline values: CDR1 LNHDA, CDR2 SQIVND (reference sequence). The chain's CDR3 is CASSWTGSGDEQFF. CDR3 DNA sequence: TGTGCCAGTAGTTGGACAGGGAGTGGGGATGAGCAGTTCTTC.

This clonotype was recorded at least ten times. The CDR3 here is CASSLTTGDGYTF. The CDR3 DNA reads as TGCGCCAGCAGCTTGACCACAGGGGATGGCTACACCTTC. The rearrangement links TRBV5-1 to TRBJ1-2, with 7 bases that match TRBD1. Germline V lookup: CDR1 SGHRS, CDR2 YFSETQ. J gave up 6 bases and V 1 base, and 3 bases lay outside the gene matches. The CDR3 consists of 13 residues.

This clonotype was picked up many times. V usage is TRBV14 and J usage is TRBJ1-2; D perhaps matches TRBD1 (5 bases). With 3 bases removed from V and 6 bases from J, the gap between germline ends came to 20 bases. CDR3 size: 16 residues. Germline-derived CDR1 and CDR2 are SGHDN and FVKESK. The CDR3 region has the DNA TGTGCCAGCAGCCAGTTCCGGGTTACGGGGGTTGATGGCTACACCTTC. It encodes CASSQFRVTGVDGYTF.

In this sample, this clonotype turned up many times. The chain couples TRBV20-1 to TRBJ2-7; 9 bases agree with TRBD2. The germline CDR1 and CDR2 sequences are DFQATT and SNEGSKA (reference sequence). CDR3 length: 15 residues. V lost 3 bases and J lost 6; bases outside the gene matches: 12. Here the CDR3 DNA reads TGCAGTGCTAGCCATCCGGGACTAGCATCCCGCGAGCAGTACTTC. The encoded protein is CSASHPGLASREQYF.

At least ten counts were recorded for this clonotype. The gene calls are TRBV20-1 and TRBJ2-3; perhaps TRBD1 as D (7 bases). V dropped 4 bases and J dropped 4 bases, with 15 bases sitting between them. The V gene's germline CDR1 is DFQATT and CDR2 SNEGSKA (reference sequence). The CDR3 runs to 14 residues. The CDR3 region is CSATDGRGADTQYF. The CDR3 region has the DNA TGCAGTGCTACGGATGGCAGGGGGGCAGATACGCAGTATTTT.

The chain has TRBV28 and TRBJ1-2, with 10 bases aligning to TRBD1. Germline CDR1 is MDHEN and CDR2 is SYDVKM. V was clipped by 1 base and J by 5 bases; unmatched bases: 4. There are 15 residues in the CDR3. The CDR3 loop reads CASSLSDRGTYGYTF. CDR3 coding DNA: TGTGCCAGCAGTTTATCGGACAGGGGGACTTATGGCTACACCTTC.

This clonotype was recorded many times. The J gene is TRBJ2-3, the V gene TRBV9, with D perhaps TRBD2 (5 bases). The CDR3 loop spans 16 amino acids. Trimming took 4 bases from V and 2 from J, leaving 17 bases between them. Germline CDR1 is SGDLS and CDR2 is YYNGEE. The chain's CDR3 is CASSPMGAHLTDTQYF. For the CDR3, the DNA is TGTGCCAGCAGCCCAATGGGAGCGCACCTCACAGATACGCAGTATTTT.